The 22 T cell receptor beta chains below were found in one sample sequenced in a study of CD8 T cells in ankylosing spondylitis. Each CDR3 protein is one row after TCRdb ran MiXCR on the 5' RACE reads. The repertoire holds hundreds of thousands of distinct CDR3 sequences, roughly a tenth seen once, with approximately 20% in the top ten. Sample: blood, either unsorted or a sorted T cell fraction (not recorded which). All receptors come from a male donor with ankylosing spondylitis or in good health (not recorded which).

This clonotype was observed a few times. The V call is TRBV7-9, the J call TRBJ1-1; no definite D call. Trimming left V 6 bases short and J 1 base short, with 12 bases between. Germline assignment: CDR1 SEHNR and CDR2 FQNEAQ (reference sequence). This CDR3 contains 14 residues. CDR3 sequence reads: CASSLLSKNTEAFF. The CDR3 region has the DNA TGTGCCAGCAGTCTGCTATCCAAGAACACTGAAGCTTTCTTT.

This clonotype was counted many times. This chain joins TRBV19 and TRBJ2-3; no clear D gene. This CDR3 comprises 11 residues. Germline CDR1 LNHDA, CDR2 SQIVND (reference sequence). Trimming removed 6 bases at V and 5 bases at J, with 6 bases between. The CDR3 region has the DNA TGTGCCAGTAGGATCGGAGATACGCAGTATTTT. This encodes CASRIGDTQYF.

This clonotype was detected many times. The chain couples TRBV10-3 to TRBJ2-7, with D perhaps matching TRBD2 (6 bases). This CDR3 is built from 14 residues. The V gene lost 7 bases and the J gene lost 2 bases, with 15 bases spanning the gap. Looked up from germline, CDR1 is ENHRY and CDR2 is SYGVKD. This CDR3 reads CAIMEGQAPYEQYF. As DNA, the CDR3 is TGTGCCATCATGGAGGGGCAGGCTCCCTACGAGCAGTACTTC.

This clonotype was counted many times. The chain uses TRBV20-1 and TRBJ1-5; 7 bases map to TRBD1. With V trimmed by 1 base and J by 3 bases, 3 bases remained unmatched. The CDR3 covers 14 residues. The germline V gene encodes CDR1 DFQATT and CDR2 SNEGSKA (reference sequence). The chain's CDR3 is CSARVGTDNQPQHF. CDR3 in DNA: TGCAGTGCTAGAGTCGGGACAGACAATCAGCCCCAGCATTTT.

Points on this clonotype: One end of the junction fails to match germline, which may point to a read error. The V gene is TRBV6-1, the J gene TRBJ2-7; a weak D match, TRBD1 (6 bases). CDR1 and CDR2 from the germline V gene are MNHNS and SASEGT. The CDR3 totals 14 residues. The CDR3 region has the DNA TGTACCAGCATACAGGGTTTTGGCGCCTACGAGCAGTACTTC. Amino acids: CTSIQGFGAYEQYF.

The J gene is TRBJ1-6, the V gene TRBV27; D might be TRBD1 (5 bases). The CDR3 spans 15 residues. Germline loops: CDR1 MNHEY, CDR2 SMNVEV (reference sequence). V lost 5 bases, J lost 8 bases, and 16 bases lay in between. CDR3 coding DNA: TGTGCCAGCAGTCCTTCGGGACCCGGGGATTCACCCCTCCACTTT. It yields the protein CASSPSGPGDSPLHF.

This clonotype showed up just a few times. The rearrangement joins TRBV20-1 to TRBJ1-5, with TRBD1 identical over 8 bases. Germline lookup yields CDR1 DFQATT and CDR2 SNEGSKA (reference sequence). The junction had 7 bases not matched to a gene; V was cut back by 6 bases and J by 3 bases. The CDR3 consists of 14 residues. Here the CDR3 DNA reads TGCAGTGCATCGGACAGGGAAATCAATCAGCCCCAGCATTTT. Protein product: CSASDREINQPQHF.

This clonotype was picked up many times. The chain links TRBV7-2 to TRBJ2-5, with no clear D. Per germline, CDR1 SGHTA and CDR2 FQGNSA. CDR3 length: 13 amino acids. The V end lost 2 bases, the J end lost 5 bases, and 9 bases lay between the germline ends. The CDR3 reads CASSLPLRETQYF. CDR3 in DNA: TGTGCCAGCAGCTTACCCCTGCGGGAGACCCAGTACTTC.

In this sample, this clonotype turned up many times. The chain uses TRBV27 and TRBJ2-3; no clear D. Germline V lookup: CDR1 MNHEY, CDR2 SMNVEV (reference sequence). This CDR3 region has 13 residues. The V and J ends lost 3 bases and 1 base respectively, with 5 bases between them. DNA for the CDR3: TGTGCCAGCAGTTTCGTTCGCACAGATACGCAGTATTTT. Residues: CASSFVRTDTQYF.

The chain carries TRBV20-1 and TRBJ1-4, with D maybe TRBD1 (6 bases). CDR3 size: 14 residues. V shed 0 bases and J shed 5 bases, with 10 bases lying between them. Germline CDR1 is DFQATT and CDR2 is SNEGSKA (reference sequence). Written as DNA, the CDR3 is TGCAGTGCTAGAGATCCAGGACAGAATGAAAAACTGTTTTTT. Protein sequence: CSARDPGQNEKLFF.

This clonotype was recorded a few times. The gene calls are TRBV2 and TRBJ2-7; 14 bases fit TRBD2. The length of the CDR3 is 14 residues. The junction had 3 bases not matched to a gene; V was cut back by 7 bases and J by 4 bases. Germline V gives CDR1 SNHLY, CDR2 FYNNEI. The CDR3 region is CASTGLAGGYEQYF. The CDR3 DNA reads as TGTGCCAGCACCGGACTAGCGGGGGGTTACGAGCAGTACTTC. Variable domain in full (rest from reference TRBV2 and TRBJ2-7): EPEVTQTPSHQVTQMGQEVILRCVPISNHLYFYWYRQILGQKVEFLVSFYNNEISEKSEIFDDQFSVERPDGSNFTLKIRSTKLEDSAMYFCASTGLAGGYEQYFGPGTRLTVT.

The table lists this clonotype with many counts. V usage is TRBV29-1 and J usage is TRBJ2-1, with TRBD2 matching 8 bases. The CDR3 contains 15 residues. J gave up 3 bases and V 4 bases, and 8 bases lay outside the gene matches. Germline V gene data show CDR1 as SQVTM and CDR2 as ANQGSEA. The CDR3 nucleotides read TGCAGCGTTGGACCGGGACTAGTTATCTACAATGAGCAGTTCTTC. This codes for CSVGPGLVIYNEQFF.

The chain links TRBV6-2 or TRBV6-3 to TRBJ2-2, with D possibly TRBD1 on 5 matching bases. Germline V gene data show CDR1 as MNHEY and CDR2 as SVGEGT. The CDR3 runs to 16 residues. V dropped 5 bases and J dropped 4 bases, with 17 bases sitting between them. In DNA form, the CDR3 reads TGTGCCAGCAGTCCGCCCGACAGCCAGCGCACCGGGGAGCTGTTTTTT. Translated, it gives CASSPPDSQRTGELFF.

Many counts were recorded for this clonotype. This chain joins TRBV29-1 and TRBJ1-5; no reliable D call. CDR3 length: 14 amino acids. Trimming shortened V by 6 bases and J by 0 bases, and 12 bases separated the two germline ends. Germline V gene data show CDR1 as SQVTM and CDR2 as ANQGSEA. The DNA for the CDR3 is TGCAGCGTCGTAGAGGGTGCTAGCAATCAGCCCCAGCATTTT. Protein: CSVVEGASNQPQHF.

The rearrangement joins TRBV20-1 to TRBJ1-1; no definite D call. CDR1 is DFQATT, CDR2 SNEGSKA, per germline (reference sequence). The CDR3 length is 11 residues. V gave up 5 bases and J gave up 2 bases, with 6 bases separating them. The CDR3: CSAALNTEAFF. In DNA, the CDR3 is TGCAGTGCTGCACTTAACACTGAAGCTTTCTTT.

This clonotype was counted only a few times. This rearrangement joins TRBV7-6 to TRBJ1-4; D gene uncertain. The CDR3 covers 14 residues. With 1 base removed from V and 8 bases from J, the gap between germline ends came to 11 bases. The germline CDR1 and CDR2 sequences are SGHVS and FNYEAQ. The CDR3 DNA follows: TGTGCCAGCAGCTTAGGGCAGGTCCAGGAAAAACTGTTTTTT. This encodes CASSLGQVQEKLFF.

The table lists this clonotype with a few counts. The V call is TRBV9, the J call TRBJ2-1; 10 positions agree with TRBD2. This CDR3 region has 21 residues. Germline CDR1 and CDR2: SGDLS and YYNGEE. V shed 2 bases, J shed 2 bases, and the junction held 19 bases outside the gene matches. The CDR3 bases are TGTGCCAGCAGCGTCCCCCGGACTAGCGGACTACCCGCGGTTACCTACAATGAGCAGTTCTTC. Translated: CASSVPRTSGLPAVTYNEQFF.

In its sample, this clonotype was seen many times. J is TRBJ2-3 and V is TRBV27; 7 positions agree with TRBD2. The germline gives CDR1 MNHEY, CDR2 SMNVEV (reference sequence). J was trimmed by 0 bases and V by 6 bases; bases with no gene match: 9. This CDR3 spans 16 amino acids. This CDR3 is CASSNGGTISTDTQYF. CDR3 nucleotide sequence: TGTGCCAGCAGCAACGGGGGGACCATAAGCACAGATACGCAGTATTTT.

In its sample, this clonotype was seen once. An end of the junction does not agree with germline; a read error may underlie this. The chain employs TRBV4-2 and TRBJ1-5, with TRBD1 matching over 8 bases. This CDR3 has 16 residues. Germline V CDR1 and CDR2: LGHNA, YNFKEQ. CDR3 amino acids: CASSQDTGQANHPQHF. The CDR3 DNA follows: TGTGCCAGCAGCCAAGACACGGGACAGGCCAATCACCCCCAGCATTTT.

In this sample, this clonotype turned up a few times. The gene calls are TRBV7-9 and TRBJ2-1, with 8 bases lining up with TRBD2. The germline gives CDR1 SEHNR, CDR2 FQNEAQ (reference sequence). After removal of 6 bases from V and 12 bases from J, the junction contained 10 bases not matched to a gene. The CDR3 extends over 13 amino acids. The CDR3 loop is CASRISGEQVQFF. The CDR3 bases are TGTGCCAGCAGGATTAGCGGGGAACAGGTGCAGTTCTTC.

The table lists this clonotype with many counts. This sequence joins TRBV9 and TRBJ2-5; a weak D match, TRBD1 (6 bases). Germline lookup yields CDR1 SGDLS and CDR2 YYNGEE. The CDR3 has 13 amino acids. The germline V and J ends were trimmed by 4 bases and 4 bases, with 11 bases remaining between them. CDR3 sequence: CASSQGTRETQYF. CDR3 bases: TGTGCCAGCAGCCAGGGGACCCGAGAGACCCAGTACTTC.

To note about this clonotype: A much larger clone lies one base from this, so it may be a read error. The gene calls are TRBV5-1 and TRBJ2-1; D is ambiguous. CDR3 length: 12 residues. Germline V CDR1 and CDR2: SGHRS, YFSETQ. The CDR3 reads CATSLAMNEQFF. CDR3 coding DNA: TGCGCCACCAGCTTGGCAATGAATGAGCAGTTCTTC.